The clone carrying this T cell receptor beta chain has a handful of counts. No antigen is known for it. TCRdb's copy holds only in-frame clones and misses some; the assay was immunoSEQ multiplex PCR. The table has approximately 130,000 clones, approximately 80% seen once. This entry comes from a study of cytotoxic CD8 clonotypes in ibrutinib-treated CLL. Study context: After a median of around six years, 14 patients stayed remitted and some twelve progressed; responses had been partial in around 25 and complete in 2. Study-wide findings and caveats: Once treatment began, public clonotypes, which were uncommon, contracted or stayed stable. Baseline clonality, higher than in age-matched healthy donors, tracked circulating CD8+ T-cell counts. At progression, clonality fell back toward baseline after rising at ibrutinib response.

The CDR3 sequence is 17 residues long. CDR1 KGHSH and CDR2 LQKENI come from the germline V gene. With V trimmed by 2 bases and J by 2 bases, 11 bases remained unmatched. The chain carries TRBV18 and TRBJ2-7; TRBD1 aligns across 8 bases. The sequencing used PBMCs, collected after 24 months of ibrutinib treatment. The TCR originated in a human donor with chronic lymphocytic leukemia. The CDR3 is CASSPGTGRGGAYEQYF. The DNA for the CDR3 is TGTGCCAGCTCACCAGGGACAGGACGAGGGGGCGCCTACGAGCAGTACTTC.